This T cell receptor beta chain was recorded in a study of shared clonotypes between healthy human individuals. For each subset, genomic DNA was distributed in equal portions over several immunoSEQ plates. Sorted-subset replicate PCRs used 150 to 200 ng of genomic DNA. This amount corresponded to about 29,000 T cell genomes. TCRdb's copy holds only in-frame clones and misses some; the assay was immunoSEQ multiplex PCR. The table shows fewer than 1 million clones, with roughly 96% occurring only once. Points from the study as a whole: Naive subsets generally had larger estimated richness than memory subsets. Genetic and exposure-history diversity was limited by the few donors.

A note on this clone: Its target is not known.

The V end was cut by 8 bases, the J end by 7 bases, with 7 bases between. Germline V CDR1 and CDR2: MNHNS, SASEGT. CDR3 length: 10 residues. CD45RO-negative CD8 cells positively selected for CCR7 made up the naive population, which excluded terminally differentiated effector memory CD45RA+ cells. The chain carries TRBV6-1 and TRBJ2-3; unclear D gene. The material sequenced was naive CD8+ T cells sorted from blood. The TCR was taken from a man aged 25 to 40 in good health. The CDR3 loop is CASARYTQYF. The CDR3 DNA follows: TGTGCCAGCGCGCGGTATACGCAGTATTTT.